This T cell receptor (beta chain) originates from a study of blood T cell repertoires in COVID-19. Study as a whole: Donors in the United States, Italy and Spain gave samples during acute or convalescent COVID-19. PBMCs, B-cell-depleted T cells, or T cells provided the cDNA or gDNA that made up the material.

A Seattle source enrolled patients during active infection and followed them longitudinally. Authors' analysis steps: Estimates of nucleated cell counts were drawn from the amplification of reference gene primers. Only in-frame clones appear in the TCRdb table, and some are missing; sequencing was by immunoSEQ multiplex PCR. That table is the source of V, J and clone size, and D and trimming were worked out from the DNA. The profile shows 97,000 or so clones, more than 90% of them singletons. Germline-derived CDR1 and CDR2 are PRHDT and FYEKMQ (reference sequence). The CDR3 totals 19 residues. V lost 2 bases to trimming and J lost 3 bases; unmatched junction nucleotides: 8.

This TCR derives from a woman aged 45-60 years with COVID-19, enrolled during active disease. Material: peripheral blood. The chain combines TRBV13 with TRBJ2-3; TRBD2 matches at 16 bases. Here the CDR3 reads CASSLSGLAGGPQTDTQYF. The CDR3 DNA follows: TGTGCCAGCAGCTTATCGGGACTAGCGGGGGGGCCGCAGACAGATACGCAGTATTTT. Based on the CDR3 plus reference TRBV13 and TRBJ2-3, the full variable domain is AAGVIQSPRHLIKEKRETATLKCYPIPRHDTVYWYQQGPGQDPQFLISFYEKMQSDKGSIPDRFSAQQFSDYHSELNMSSLELGDSALYFCASSLSGLAGGPQTDTQYFGPGTRLTVL.